This T cell receptor beta chain comes out of a study of chemoradiotherapy in HPV16-positive cancers. Sequencing used immunoSEQ multiplex PCR; TCRdb keeps in-frame clones, though not all of them. This table holds around 16,000 clones, around four fifths found once. Findings of the study overall: The functional HPV-specific definition rests on just a couple of HPV16-positive patients. Better recurrence-free survival went with HPV-responsive T-cell expansion in HPV16-positive patients. Candidate HPV-specific clones and E7-related TCR motifs grew in tumor during treatment.

Turning to this clone: Antigen: not known.

The clonotype was recovered from a human donor with HPV-associated anogenital cancer. This sample was gathered from a patient who underwent chemoradiotherapy.

CDR3 protein: CASREGTGGYYGYTF. The CDR3 nucleotides are TGTGCCAGTAGGGAAGGGACTGGGGGCTACTATGGCTACACCTTC. The chain carries TRBV19 and TRBJ1-2; D might be TRBD1 (6 bases). This CDR3 contains 15 residues. Germline CDR1 and CDR2: LNHDA and SQIVND (reference sequence). V was pared by 6 bases and J by 3 bases, with 17 bases between.